This section outlines one T cell receptor (beta chain) sequence together with its context. Its cognate antigen is unknown. The CDR3 length is 16 residues. Trimming left V 0 bases short and J 5 bases short, with 16 bases between. The PCR made use of 60 Vbeta and 13 Jbeta primers. Produced via immunoSEQ multiplex PCR; TCRdb's table is partial and in-frame only. Counted here are about 150,000 clones, 80% to 85% occurring once; the ten biggest clones make up 1.9%. The data originate from a study of cytomegalovirus exposure and HLA in healthy donors. Whole-study results and caveats: Earlier findings revealed that most TCR beta V segments proved productive either about 90% or about 30% of the time.

The chain combines TRBV23-1 with TRBJ1-2; D is unresolved. TRBV23-1 is an ORF; its function is uncertain. What was sequenced was PBMCs. This TCR was sampled from a man between 18 and 29 years old in good health and CMV-seronegative. This CDR3 reads CASSQSAFSHSYGYTF. The CDR3 bases are TGCGCCAGCAGTCAATCTGCATTCTCGCACAGTTATGGCTACACCTTC.